Listed here are 23 T cell receptor beta chains from one sample, sequenced in a study of blood T cell repertoires in COVID-19. Only in-frame clones appear in the TCRdb table, and some are missing; sequencing was by immunoSEQ multiplex PCR. Found here are over 250,000 clones, about 90% of them singletons; the top ten hold around 1.9%. The specimen sequenced was PBMCs or T cells enriched from blood (not recorded which). The receptor set was obtained from a woman in her sixties who had recovered from COVID-19.

The chain is built from TRBV6-2 or TRBV6-3 and TRBJ2-2; tentatively, D is TRBD1 (6 bases). In germline, CDR1 is MNHEY, CDR2 SVGEGT. Trimming removed 6 bases at V and 2 bases at J, with 13 bases between. The CDR3 spans 15 residues. The CDR3 region has the DNA TGTGCCAGCAGCCCTGGGACATTTAACACCGGGGAGCTGTTTTTT. It encodes CASSPGTFNTGELFF.

The chain uses TRBV5-6 and TRBJ2-7, with 8 bases that match TRBD2. The CDR3 is 16 residues long. V dropped 5 bases and J dropped 2; count of bases not matched to a gene: 12. Germline CDR1 reads SGHDT; CDR2 reads YYEEEE. The CDR3: CASSSRGGRRTYEQYF. The DNA for the CDR3 is TGTGCCAGCAGTTCCCGGGGGGGGAGACGGACCTACGAGCAGTACTTC.

This clone has a count of ten or more. The chain couples TRBV4-2 to TRBJ2-2; D perhaps matches TRBD2 (5 bases). Germline lookup yields CDR1 LGHNA and CDR2 YNFKEQ. Trimming removed 0 bases at V and 4 bases at J, with 9 bases between. CDR3 length equals 15 residues. The CDR3 nucleotides read TGTGCCAGCAGCCAAGAGGAGGCCCTCACCGGGGAGCTGTTTTTT. Protein product: CASSQEEALTGELFF.

This rearrangement joins TRBV28 to TRBJ2-2; TRBD2 matches 8 bases. V dropped 6 bases and J dropped 6; count of bases not matched to a gene: 9. The germline gives CDR1 MDHEN, CDR2 SYDVKM. This CDR3 spans 15 amino acids. The DNA of the CDR3 is TGTGCCAGCAGCGGGGGGGCGGAGGTCGCCGGGGAGCTGTTTTTT. Its translation: CASSGGAEVAGELFF.

The rearrangement joins TRBV27 to TRBJ1-2, with a weak D call TRBD1 (5 bases). Between the trimmed V and J ends, which lost 6 bases and 0 bases, there was a span of 14 bases. The germline V gene encodes CDR1 MNHEY and CDR2 SMNVEV (reference sequence). The CDR3 totals 15 residues. As DNA, the CDR3 is TGTGCCAGCAGCAAAACTGGGACTCCTAACTATGGCTACACCTTC. As protein: CASSKTGTPNYGYTF.

This sequence joins TRBV7-8 and TRBJ2-2; the match to TRBD2 covers 7 bases. Germline V gene sequence: CDR1 SGHVS, CDR2 FQNEAQ. This CDR3 contains 16 residues. The J segment lost 5 bases and the V segment lost 2 bases, leaving 8 bases of the junction unmatched. The CDR3 DNA is TGTGCCAGCAGCTTACTGGCGGGAGTACGTACCGGGGAGCTGTTTTTT. Its translation is CASSLLAGVRTGELFF.

The chain couples TRBV30 to TRBJ2-1; the D gene is possibly TRBD2 (6 bases). The length of the CDR3 is 16 residues. The germline gives CDR1 GTSNPN, CDR2 SVGIG (reference sequence). V was pared by 2 bases and J by 4 bases, with 18 bases between. CDR3 residues: CAWSQWRGGKYNEQFF. As DNA, the CDR3 is TGTGCCTGGAGTCAGTGGCGGGGCGGCAAATACAATGAGCAGTTCTTC.

This rearrangement joins TRBV28 to TRBJ1-1; D is perhaps TRBD1 (6 bases). CDR1 and CDR2 (germline): MDHEN, SYDVKM. Trimming removed 6 bases from V and 3 bases from J, with 11 bases in between. The CDR3 consists of 13 residues. This CDR3 reads CASREDSYTEAFF. Written as DNA, the CDR3 is TGTGCCAGCAGGGAGGACAGCTACACTGAAGCTTTCTTT.

The V and J genes are TRBV19 and TRBJ1-5, with 8 positions matching TRBD1. Losses at the gene ends were 10 bases for V and 7 bases for J; bases not matched to a gene: 18. Germline V gene lookup returns CDR1 LNHDA and CDR2 SQIVND (reference sequence). This CDR3 contains 16 residues. CDR3 nucleotides: TGTGCCACCTCATATTCCGGACAGGGCTCGGTCCAGCCCCAGCATTTT. Translation gives CATSYSGQGSVQPQHF.

Worth noting for this clone: In the same sample, other DNA sequences code for this CDR3. The V call is TRBV18, the J call TRBJ1-4, with D uncertain. The V end was cut by 1 base, the J end by 4 bases, with 7 bases between. The germline gives CDR1 KGHSH, CDR2 LQKENI. This CDR3 is 14 amino acids long. The CDR3 loop reads CASSPQGSNEKLFF. The DNA for the CDR3 is TGTGCCAGCTCACCACAAGGGAGTAATGAAAAACTGTTTTTT.

V is TRBV7-9 and J is TRBJ2-5, with 13 bases lining up with TRBD2. The V gene's germline CDR1 is SEHNR and CDR2 FQNEAQ (reference sequence). The CDR3 runs to 16 residues. Trimming removed 5 bases from V and 2 bases from J; junction bases left unmatched: 5. In DNA, the CDR3 is TGTGCCAGCAGCGTAACTAGCGGGAGGGAACAAGAGACCCAGTACTTC. Translated: CASSVTSGREQETQYF.

V is TRBV6-5 and J is TRBJ1-1; D is unclear. Trimming shortened V by 2 bases and J by 4 bases, and 8 bases separated the two germline ends. The germline gives CDR1 MNHEY, CDR2 SVGAGI. This CDR3 has 13 amino acids. The CDR3 DNA is TGTGCCAGCAGTTACAGCAGGCCCACTGAAGCTTTCTTT. This codes for CASSYSRPTEAFF.

The rearrangement uses TRBV7-9 and TRBJ1-3; possible D gene TRBD1, 5 bases. CDR1 and CDR2 (germline): SEHNR, FQNEAQ (reference sequence). The CDR3 is 15 residues long. Trimming left V 3 bases short and J 4 bases short, with 13 bases between. Here the CDR3 reads CASSLQGRGGNTIYF. CDR3 sequence (DNA): TGTGCCAGCAGCTTGCAGGGTCGAGGAGGAAACACCATATATTTT.

V is TRBV12-3 or TRBV12-4 and J is TRBJ1-1; D is unclear. The CDR3 loop spans 13 amino acids. V was trimmed by 7 bases and J by 9 bases, leaving 18 bases between them. The CDR3 bases are TGTGCCAGCACCTCGGGTCTGGAGGATAAAGCTTTCTTT. Translated: CASTSGLEDKAFF.

V is TRBV19 and J is TRBJ1-2, with D tentatively TRBD1 (5 bases). The V and J ends lost 4 bases and 8 bases respectively, with 17 bases between them. CDR1 LNHDA and CDR2 SQIVND come from the germline V gene (reference sequence). The CDR3 contains 14 residues. The CDR3 here is CASSRQGDVWGYTF. The CDR3 DNA is TGTGCCAGTAGTAGGCAAGGGGATGTGTGGGGCTACACCTTC. Supplemented by reference TRBV19 and TRBJ1-2, the full variable domain reads DGGITQSPKYLFRKEGQNVTLSCEQNLNHDAMYWYRQDPGQGLRLIYYSQIVNDFQKGDIAEGYSVSREKKESFPLTVTSAQKNPTAFYLCASSRQGDVWGYTFGSGTRLTVV.

This clone was seen just once. V gene TRBV5-1 combines with J gene TRBJ2-2, with no clear D. The germline V gene has CDR1 SGHRS and CDR2 YFSETQ. Trimming left V 5 bases short and J 0 bases short, with 14 bases between. The CDR3 is 16 residues long. The DNA for the CDR3 is TGCGCCAGCAGGCCCCCAGGCCTCGCGAACACCGGGGAGCTGTTTTTT. Its translation: CASRPPGLANTGELFF.

With respect to this clone: Other DNA sequences from this sample encode an identical CDR3 as well. The chain carries TRBV28 and TRBJ1-2; TRBD1 might be the D (5 bases). Germline CDR1 and CDR2: MDHEN and SYDVKM. The CDR3 has 12 residues. V was clipped by 5 bases and J by 5 bases, with 9 bases between them. CDR3 coding DNA: TGTGCCAGCAGTCAAACAGGTTATGGCTACACCTTC. The encoded protein is CASSQTGYGYTF.

Details on this clone: Just one base apart from a much larger clone, this may be a read error. The CDR3, as DNA: TGTGCCAGCAGTAGCGGGAGCACAGATACGCAGTATTTT. This sequence encodes CASSSGSTDTQYF. This chain uses TRBV6-4 with TRBJ2-3; a possible D gene is TRBD2 (6 bases). Per germline, CDR1 MRHNA and CDR2 SNTAGT. The CDR3 runs to 13 residues. V shed 5 bases and J shed 0 bases, with 6 bases lying between them.

This chain links TRBV7-2 with TRBJ2-1, with 7 bases lining up with TRBD2. Per germline, CDR1 SGHTA and CDR2 FQGNSA. The CDR3 runs to 16 residues. With V trimmed by 3 bases and J by 1 base, 6 bases remained unmatched. CDR3 in amino acids: CASSFLPAGSYNEQFF. In DNA, the CDR3 is TGTGCCAGCAGCTTTTTACCAGCGGGGTCCTACAATGAGCAGTTCTTC.

The V and J genes are TRBV7-2 and TRBJ1-2; the match to TRBD1 covers 11 bases. From germline, CDR1 is SGHTA and CDR2 FQGNSA. This CDR3 is built from 16 residues. Trimming removed 4 bases from V and 6 bases from J; junction bases left unmatched: 10. The CDR3 sequence: CASSSTYGTGGDGYTF. The CDR3 nucleotides are TGTGCCAGCAGCTCAACTTACGGGACAGGGGGTGATGGCTACACCTTC.

This clone was seen only once. The V and J genes are TRBV4-1 and TRBJ2-2; 13 bases line up with TRBD2. CDR3 length: 17 residues. Germline V gene lookup returns CDR1 MGHRA and CDR2 YSYEKL. The ends lost 4 bases at V and 0 bases at J; junction bases unmatched: 2. The CDR3 bases are TGCGCCAGCAGCCTCACTAGCGGGGGGGCGAACACCGGGGAGCTGTTTTTT. Protein: CASSLTSGGANTGELFF.

This sequence joins TRBV6-1 and TRBJ2-1; 10 bases are a match to TRBD2. Germline trimming cut 4 bases from V and 2 bases from J; bases unmatched to any gene: 5. Per germline, CDR1 MNHNS and CDR2 SASEGT. The CDR3 is 16 residues long. DNA of the CDR3: TGTGCCAGCAGTGCCCAACTAGCGGGAACCTACAATGAGCAGTTCTTC. Protein: CASSAQLAGTYNEQFF.

The chain uses TRBV28 and TRBJ1-4; unclear D gene. The CDR3 has 12 amino acids. V lost 4 bases and J lost 7, with 7 bases in between. Germline loops: CDR1 MDHEN, CDR2 SYDVKM. The CDR3 is CASSSYTEKLFF. In nucleotides, the CDR3 is TGTGCCAGCAGTTCGTACACTGAAAAACTGTTTTTT.